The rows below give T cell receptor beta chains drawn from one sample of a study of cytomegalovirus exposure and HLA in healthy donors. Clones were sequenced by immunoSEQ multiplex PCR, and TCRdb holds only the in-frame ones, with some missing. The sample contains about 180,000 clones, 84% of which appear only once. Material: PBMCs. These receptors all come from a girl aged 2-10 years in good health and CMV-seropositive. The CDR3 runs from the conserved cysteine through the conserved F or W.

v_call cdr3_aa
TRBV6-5 CAGSYGAGMNTEAFF
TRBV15 CATSRDWPSGDSSYEQYF
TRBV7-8 CASSKGLTVNQPQHF
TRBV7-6 CASSLAGVNTEAFF
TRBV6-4 CASSGGGPSGNQPQHF
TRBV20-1 CSASGSYGYTF
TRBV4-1 CASSLVSGNTIYF
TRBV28 CASSSQEDTQYF
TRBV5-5 CASSEDRVGNTIYF
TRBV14 CASSQDWSRVTYEQYF
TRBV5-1 CASSTIDRGNSPLHF
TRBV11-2 CASSSTWAAPNEQFF
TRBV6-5 CASSVGLAMNTQYF
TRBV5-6 CASSLEQGDTEAFF
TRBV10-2 CASSENKRISTDTQYF
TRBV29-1 CSVKAGGRYEQYF
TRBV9 CASSAEQGACGYTF
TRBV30 CAWSLGQVSNTEAFF
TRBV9 CASSATPGTGGDYGCTF
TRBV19 CASSRNLRASTRGNQPQHF
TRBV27 CASSYHPGQGALEQYF
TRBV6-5 CASSYRDRGLRAFF
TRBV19 CASSRTFNQPQHF
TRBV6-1 CASSGRRAGVYNEQFF
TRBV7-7 CASSSITTSGQETQYF
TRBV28 CASSPHRGLGTQYF
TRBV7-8 CASSNRTGIAGYGYTF
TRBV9 CASSSGTVDGYTF
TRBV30 CAWAPQARPPNSPLHF
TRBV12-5 CASGLSPPDRDITGELFF
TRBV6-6 CASSYPETGDTEAFF
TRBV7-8 CASSLTGTHEQFF